This T cell receptor beta chain was profiled in a study of blood T cell repertoires in COVID-19. TCRdb keeps only in-frame clones here, not all; method: immunoSEQ multiplex PCR. The table shows over 200,000 clones, with more than 85% occurring only once. V was shortened by 5 bases and J by 6 bases, with 13 bases between the two germline ends. The CDR3 is made up of 14 amino acids. CDR1 is MNHEY, CDR2 SMNVEV, per germline (reference sequence). The source of this sequence is a man between 35 and 55 years old with active or convalescent COVID-19. The sequencing input was peripheral blood. V usage is TRBV27 and J usage is TRBJ2-2; D gene unclear. This chain's CDR3 is CASSRWAVAGELFF. The CDR3 DNA reads as TGTGCCAGCAGTCGGTGGGCAGTAGCCGGGGAGCTGTTTTTT.